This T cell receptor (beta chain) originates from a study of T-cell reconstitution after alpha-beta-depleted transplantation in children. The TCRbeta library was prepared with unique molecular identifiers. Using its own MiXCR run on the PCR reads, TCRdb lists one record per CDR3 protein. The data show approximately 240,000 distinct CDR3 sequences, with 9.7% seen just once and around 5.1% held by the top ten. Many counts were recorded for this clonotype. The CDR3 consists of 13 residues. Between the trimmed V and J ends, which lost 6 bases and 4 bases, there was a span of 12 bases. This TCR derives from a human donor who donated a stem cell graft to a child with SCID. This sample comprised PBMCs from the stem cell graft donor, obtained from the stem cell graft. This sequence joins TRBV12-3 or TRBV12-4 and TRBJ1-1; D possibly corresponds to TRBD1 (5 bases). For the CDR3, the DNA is TGTGCCAGCAGCGAGACAGACCCCACTGAAGCTTTCTTT. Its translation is CASSETDPTEAFF.